The clone carrying this TCR beta chain came up many times. What it recognizes is unknown. The data belong to a study of CD8+CD57+ T cells in acquired aplastic anemia. Study outcomes and limitations: Shared by patients and controls, around 27 CD8+ CDR3s were abundant in patients.

In patients chosen for sequencing, flow cytometry had shown CD8+CD57+ cell expansion. The diagnosis in all patients was severe acquired aplastic anemia. Genomic DNA served as template for TCR beta VDJ and CDR3 profiling. Via MiXCR, TCRdb re-called the reads, giving one row per CDR3 protein. Of approximately 470,000 distinct CDR3 sequences in the sample, more than 25% were seen once. The source is a human donor with aplastic anemia. The material sequenced was sorted CD4+, CD8+, or CD8+CD57+ T cells (not recorded which) from PBMCs.

The CDR3 bases are TGCAGTGCTTCTATGGATGGCTACACCTTC. It yields the protein CSASMDGYTF. This chain links TRBV20-1 with TRBJ1-2, with no clear D. Germline V gene data show CDR1 as DFQATT and CDR2 as SNEGSKA (reference sequence). The CDR3 spans 10 residues. V was trimmed by 5 bases and J by 6 bases, leaving 7 bases between them.